These 15 T cell receptor beta chains originate from one sample sequenced in a study of T cells after somatic rescue of genetic block. The table came from immunoSEQ multiplex PCR; TCRdb's copy has only in-frame clones and leaves some out. The table lists approximately 67,000 clones, roughly 94% of them singletons. Material: peripheral blood mononuclear cells (PBMCs). All receptors derive from a man aged 40-55 years.

The CDR3 nucleotides read TGTGCCAGCAGTTCAAGACAGTCTACTAATGAAAAACTGTTTTTT. Protein: CASSSRQSTNEKLFF. The chain couples TRBV2 to TRBJ1-4; D is possibly TRBD1 (5 bases). V was cut by 5 bases and J by 2 bases, with 12 bases left in between. The CDR3 sequence is 15 residues long. Germline lookup yields CDR1 SNHLY and CDR2 FYNNEI.

The gene calls are TRBV7-9 and TRBJ2-7; D possibly corresponds to TRBD1 (6 bases). Germline loops: CDR1 SEHNR, CDR2 FQNEAQ (reference sequence). V lost 4 bases, J lost 5 bases, and 9 bases lay in between. This CDR3 is built from 12 residues. CDR3 in DNA: TGTGCCAGCAGCTATACAGGGAACGAGCAGTACTTC. This gives the protein CASSYTGNEQYF.

V usage is TRBV4-3 and J usage is TRBJ2-7, with TRBD2 as a possible D gene (6 bases). The V and J ends lost 0 bases and 4 bases respectively, with 10 bases between them. The length of the CDR3 is 14 residues. In germline, CDR1 is LGHNA, CDR2 YSLEER. CDR3 bases: TGCGCCAGCAGCCAAGATAGGGACTTTTACGAGCAGTACTTC. Translated, it gives CASSQDRDFYEQYF.

The J gene is TRBJ2-3, the V gene TRBV9; TRBD2 agrees at 9 bases. The CDR3 extends over 14 amino acids. Trimming removed 2 bases from V and 4 bases from J; junction bases left unmatched: 2. Germline assignment: CDR1 SGDLS and CDR2 YYNGEE. The CDR3 region has the DNA TGTGCCAGCAGCGTTTTAGCGGGAGCAGATACGCAGTATTTT. Amino acids: CASSVLAGADTQYF.

This chain links TRBV18 with TRBJ1-1, with no clear D. Germline values: CDR1 KGHSH, CDR2 LQKENI. CDR3 length: 14 residues. V was trimmed by 0 bases and J by 0 bases, leaving 5 bases between them. CDR3 in amino acids: CASSPPNLNTEAFF. The CDR3 DNA sequence: TGTGCCAGCTCACCACCGAACCTGAACACTGAAGCTTTCTTT.

J is TRBJ1-3 and V is TRBV10-3; D remains unclear. Trimming shortened V by 11 bases and J by 0 bases, and 17 bases separated the two germline ends. Germline loops: CDR1 ENHRY, CDR2 SYGVKD. The CDR3 spans 15 residues. CDR3 in DNA: TGTGCCCTCCGTGAAGAACTTCGCTCTGGAAACACCATATATTTT. Translating gives CALREELRSGNTIYF.

The V call is TRBV10-3, the J call TRBJ1-5; D call uncertain. V shed 4 bases and J shed 7 bases, with 8 bases lying between them. Germline V gene sequence: CDR1 ENHRY, CDR2 SYGVKD. The CDR3 sequence is 12 residues long. The CDR3 DNA reads TGTGCCATCAGTGCTCCTCTCCAGCCCCAGCATTTT. Amino acids: CAISAPLQPQHF.

This chain joins TRBV19 and TRBJ2-5, with 10 bases that match TRBD2. With V trimmed by 4 bases and J by 1 base, 15 bases remained unmatched. The germline V gene has CDR1 LNHDA and CDR2 SQIVND (reference sequence). The length of the CDR3 is 19 residues. The CDR3 is CASSSRRGSGTSVQETQYF. DNA for the CDR3: TGTGCCAGTAGTAGTCGGAGGGGGTCCGGGACTAGCGTCCAAGAGACCCAGTACTTC.

This chain uses TRBV5-6 with TRBJ1-1; D possibly corresponds to TRBD1 (6 bases). Germline CDR1 reads SGHDT; CDR2 reads YYEEEE. CDR3 size: 14 residues. V gave up 3 bases and J gave up 2 bases, with 11 bases separating them. The CDR3 DNA is TGTGCCAGCAGCTGGGGGACAATTAACACTGAAGCTTTCTTT. This gives the protein CASSWGTINTEAFF.

CDR3 loop: CASKWTGDLSEQYF. CDR3 DNA sequence: TGTGCCAGCAAGTGGACAGGAGACCTTAGCGAGCAGTACTTC. V is TRBV2 and J is TRBJ2-7; 7 bases agree with TRBD1. The V gene's germline CDR1 is SNHLY and CDR2 FYNNEI. This CDR3 has 14 residues. V trimming: 7 bases; J trimming: 6 bases; junction bases outside the gene matches: 12.

The rearrangement uses TRBV27 and TRBJ2-7, with D possibly being TRBD1 or TRBD2 (5 bases each). Deletions cut 6 bases from V and 4 bases from J, with 28 bases between. The CDR3 runs to 18 residues. Germline V gene lookup returns CDR1 MNHEY and CDR2 SMNVEV (reference sequence). As DNA, the CDR3 is TGTGCCAGCAGCACCGTGGGAAGGGTGGGGACCTTCCCGTACGAGCAGTACTTC. Translating it yields CASSTVGRVGTFPYEQYF.

In its sample, this clone was seen a few times. The rearrangement joins TRBV5-1 to TRBJ2-7; TRBD2 aligns across 14 bases. CDR3 length: 15 amino acids. Germline loops: CDR1 SGHRS, CDR2 YFSETQ. Trimming removed 4 bases from V and 3 bases from J; junction bases left unmatched: 3. The CDR3 DNA reads TGCGCCAGCAGCGAGGGGACTAGCGGGGGCTACGAGCAGTACTTC. Encoded protein: CASSEGTSGGYEQYF. The variable domain in full, with the rest retrieved from reference TRBV5-1 and TRBJ2-7, is KAGVTQTPRYLIKTRGQQVTLSCSPISGHRSVSWYQQTPGQGLQFLFEYFSETQRNKGNFPGRFSGRQFSNSRSEMNVSTLELGDSALYLCASSEGTSGGYEQYFGPGTRLTVT.

V and J are TRBV18 and TRBJ2-5; D gene unclear. CDR1 and CDR2 (germline): KGHSH, LQKENI. CDR3 length equals 13 residues. V shed 7 bases and J shed 1 base, with 10 bases lying between them. CDR3 bases: TGTGCCAGCTATGATCTTAGCCAAGAGACCCAGTACTTC. It encodes CASYDLSQETQYF. The whole variable domain, remainder taken from reference TRBV18 and TRBJ2-5, is NAGVMQNPRHLVRRRGQEARLRCSPMKGHSHVYWYRQLPEEGLKFMVYLQKENIIDESGMPKERFSAEFPKEGPSILRIQQVVRGDSAAYFCASYDLSQETQYFGPGTRLLVL.

The chain is built from TRBV19 and TRBJ2-1, with D uncertain. Trimming stripped 5 bases from V and 8 bases from J, with 7 bases between. Germline CDR1 is LNHDA and CDR2 is SQIVND (reference sequence). This CDR3 spans 11 amino acids. The CDR3 DNA reads as TGTGCCAGTAGTCACAGCGATGAGCAGTTCTTC. Its translation is CASSHSDEQFF.

The chain is built from TRBV2 and TRBJ2-1; 7 bases fit TRBD1. J gave up 9 bases and V 6 bases, and 5 bases lay outside the gene matches. The CDR3 consists of 12 residues. Germline V gene sequence: CDR1 SNHLY, CDR2 FYNNEI. CDR3 region: CASSFRTGEQFF. CDR3 in DNA: TGTGCCAGCAGCTTTCGGACAGGTGAGCAGTTCTTC.